The clone carrying this T cell receptor beta chain has just a few counts. CDR1 and CDR2 from the germline V gene are SGHVS and FQNEAQ. The CDR3 length is 16 residues. Trimming pared 8 bases from V and 1 base from J, leaving 17 bases between. The data are from a study of blood T cell repertoires in COVID-19. Produced via immunoSEQ multiplex PCR; TCRdb's table is partial and in-frame only. The sample has 160,000 or so clones; about 87% are singletons. V usage is TRBV7-8 and J usage is TRBJ2-2; TRBD1 might be the D (6 bases). The receptor comes from a woman aged 45-60 years with acute or convalescent COVID-19. What was sequenced was peripheral blood. CDR3 nucleotides: TGTGCCAGCCCTGCGCTCGGACAGATGAACACCGGGGAGCTGTTTTTT. Amino acids: CASPALGQMNTGELFF.